Listed here is a single T cell receptor (beta chain). What it binds is not known. Using immunoSEQ multiplex PCR, the repertoire was profiled, and TCRdb retains in-frame clones only, with some absent. Counted here are roughly 320,000 clones, about 86% occurring once; the ten biggest clones make up more than 1.5%. CDR3 size: 11 residues. V shed 5 bases and J shed 4 bases, with 5 bases lying between them. The data belong to a study of Ad26.COV2.S vaccination and SARS-CoV-2 variants. Study-level information: Ad26.COV2.S given intramuscularly, once or twice 56 days apart. Study-wide results and limits: TCR breadth and depth analyses may have underestimated total T cell responses. The study found similar non-spike TCR breadth in vaccine and placebo recipients.

Treatment: 15 to 20 received Ad26.COV2.S at low or high dose, single or two shots; roughly five received placebo; per-sample allocation not given. Sampling happened 63 days after the first vaccine or placebo injection. This receptor was identified in a person between 18 and 65 years old who received the Ad26.COV2.S COVID-19 vaccine or a placebo. Source: peripheral blood, taken in a trial of Ad26.COV2.S vaccine versus placebo. This chain uses TRBV12-3 or TRBV12-4 with TRBJ1-1; D uncertain. The CDR3 protein is CASSPLTEAFF. CDR3 DNA: TGTGCCAGCAGTCCGCTCACTGAAGCTTTCTTT.